The 28 T cell receptor beta chains presented below share a single source sample, sequenced in a study of cytomegalovirus exposure and HLA in healthy donors. With 60 Vbeta and 13 Jbeta primers, the PCR was carried out. The data were produced by immunoSEQ multiplex PCR, yet TCRdb's version contains in-frame clones alone and is incomplete. The data show around 300,000 clones, with under 80% seen just once and about 2.1% held by the top ten. Sequenced: PBMCs. Receptors originate from a female donor in good health and CMV-seronegative.

This clone was detected a few times. V and J are TRBV21-1 and TRBJ2-7; the D call TRBD2 from the table was never checked on the DNA. TRBV21-1 is given as a pseudogene. This CDR3 has 14 amino acids. The CDR3 bases are TGTGCCAGCAGCAAAAACAACCGGAGCTACGAGCAGTACTTC. Its translation is CASSKNNRSYEQYF.

The chain couples TRBV30 to TRBJ2-7; 7 nucleotides match TRBD2. Germline values: CDR1 GTSNPN, CDR2 SVGIG (reference sequence). Unmatched junction bases numbered 8, after V lost 0 bases and J lost 6 bases. The CDR3 is 14 residues long. The CDR3 DNA sequence: TGTGCCTGGAGTGTCGGGTGGGGGGGAGGCGAGCAGTACTTC. Translating gives CAWSVGWGGGEQYF. The complete variable domain, with remaining parts taken from reference TRBV30 and TRBJ2-7, reads SQTIHQWPATLVQPVGSPLSLECTVEGTSNPNLYWYRQAAGRGLQLLFYSVGIGQISSEVPQNLSASRPQDRQFILSSKKLLLSDSGFYLCAWSVGWGGGEQYFGPGTRLTVT.

The chain links TRBV4-1 to TRBJ1-1; 8 nucleotides match TRBD1. The CDR3 runs to 14 residues. The V gene end was trimmed by 2 bases and the J gene end by 4 bases; junction bases not matched to a gene: 3. Germline V gene lookup returns CDR1 MGHRA and CDR2 YSYEKL. Here the CDR3 reads CASSQNRGVTEAFF. In nucleotides, the CDR3 is TGCGCCAGCAGCCAAAACAGGGGGGTCACTGAAGCTTTCTTT.

The chain is built from TRBV7-2 and TRBJ2-3; weak D call: TRBD2 (5 bases). This CDR3 is 14 amino acids long. From germline, CDR1 is SGHTA and CDR2 FQGNSA. Trimming took 5 bases from V and 2 from J, leaving 11 bases between them. As DNA, the CDR3 is TGTGCCAGCAGCCTAGGACTTTTCACAGATACGCAGTATTTT. Protein: CASSLGLFTDTQYF.

V and J are TRBV29-1 and TRBJ2-1; 7 nucleotides line up with TRBD2. The CDR3 is made up of 15 amino acids. From germline, CDR1 is SQVTM and CDR2 ANQGSEA. The J segment lost 5 bases and the V segment lost 8 bases, leaving 15 bases of the junction unmatched. The CDR3 DNA reads TGCAGCTCCCTTGGGGGGGGGACTTCCAACAATGAGCAGTTCTTC. Protein: CSSLGGGTSNNEQFF.

This chain joins TRBV9 and TRBJ2-3; 9 positions agree with TRBD2. Losses at the gene ends were 3 bases for V and 6 bases for J; bases not matched to a gene: 5. The CDR3 is made up of 14 amino acids. Germline assignment: CDR1 SGDLS and CDR2 YYNGEE. The CDR3 coding sequence is TGTGCCAGCAGCGCTTCTAGCGGGATTGATACGCAGTATTTT. Residues: CASSASSGIDTQYF.

This chain uses TRBV4-1 with TRBJ2-2, with D maybe TRBD1 (5 bases). The CDR3 sequence is 15 residues long. Trimming took off 1 base at V and 6 bases at J, with 12 bases between the two ends. Germline V gene sequence: CDR1 MGHRA, CDR2 YSYEKL. Here the CDR3 reads CASSQGQWDPGELFF. DNA for the CDR3: TGCGCCAGCAGCCAAGGACAGTGGGATCCCGGGGAGCTGTTTTTT.

The chain employs TRBV7-9 and TRBJ2-2, with 8 bases fitting TRBD2. This CDR3 comprises 19 residues. Germline CDR1 SEHNR, CDR2 FQNEAQ (reference sequence). Trimming cost V 5 bases and J 5 bases; bases outside gene matches: 19. The CDR3 region has the DNA TGTGCCAGCAGCATCGATCTTCGGACGGGAGGGTCGAGGACCGGGGAGCTGTTTTTT. Protein sequence: CASSIDLRTGGSRTGELFF.

The genes are TRBV5-1 and TRBJ2-1; 9 positions agree with TRBD2. V lost 0 bases to trimming and J lost 3 bases; unmatched junction nucleotides: 4. The CDR3 extends over 16 amino acids. Per germline, CDR1 SGHRS and CDR2 YFSETQ. CDR3 sequence: CASSLGAGGDYNEQFF. The CDR3 DNA follows: TGCGCCAGCAGCTTGGGCGCGGGGGGGGACTACAATGAGCAGTTCTTC. The variable domain in full, completed from reference TRBV5-1 and TRBJ2-1, reads KAGVTQTPRYLIKTRGQQVTLSCSPISGHRSVSWYQQTPGQGLQFLFEYFSETQRNKGNFPGRFSGRQFSNSRSEMNVSTLELGDSALYLCASSLGAGGDYNEQFFGPGTRLTVL.

The chain is built from TRBV27 and TRBJ2-1; 11 nucleotides agree with TRBD2. V shed 0 bases and J 6 bases; nucleotides not matched to a gene: 1. The CDR3 has 15 residues. Looked up from germline, CDR1 is MNHEY and CDR2 is SMNVEV (reference sequence). The CDR3 is CASSLSLAGGNEQFF. CDR3 in DNA: TGTGCCAGCAGTTTATCGCTAGCGGGAGGCAATGAGCAGTTCTTC.

This clone appeared a single time. The V call is TRBV5-6, the J call TRBJ2-6; D is uncertain. The length of the CDR3 is 16 residues. V dropped 0 bases and J dropped 2 bases, with 9 bases sitting between them. Per the germline V gene, CDR1 is SGHDT and CDR2 is YYEEEE. CDR3 residues: CASSLGRLTGANVLTF. In DNA, the CDR3 is TGTGCCAGCAGCTTGGGGCGACTGACTGGGGCCAACGTCCTGACTTTC. Based on the CDR3 plus reference TRBV5-6 and TRBJ2-6, the full variable domain is DAGVTQSPTHLIKTRGQQVTLRCSPKSGHDTVSWYQQALGQGPQFIFQYYEEEERQRGNFPDRFSGHQFPNYSSELNVNALLLGDSALYLCASSLGRLTGANVLTFGAGSRLTVL.

This chain joins TRBV19 and TRBJ2-1, with D perhaps TRBD2 (6 bases). V was clipped by 0 bases and J by 0 bases, with 6 bases between them. The CDR3 has 15 amino acids. Germline loops: CDR1 LNHDA, CDR2 SQIVND (reference sequence). The DNA for the CDR3 is TGTGCCAGTAGTATAGACGGGAGCTCCTACAATGAGCAGTTCTTC. This codes for CASSIDGSSYNEQFF.

Only a few counts were recorded for this clone. The chain combines TRBV5-5 with TRBJ2-1; 13 nucleotides line up with TRBD2. V dropped 4 bases and J dropped 5; count of bases not matched to a gene: 0. This CDR3 spans 14 amino acids. Germline values: CDR1 SGHKS, CDR2 YYEKEE (reference sequence). This CDR3 reads CASSGTSGNNEQFF. Here the CDR3 DNA reads TGTGCCAGCAGCGGGACTAGCGGGAACAATGAGCAGTTCTTC. Complete variable domain (other parts from reference TRBV5-5 and TRBJ2-1): DAGVTQSPTHLIKTRGQQVTLRCSPISGHKSVSWYQQVLGQGPQFIFQYYEKEERGRGNFPDRFSARQFPNYSSELNVNALLLGDSALYLCASSGTSGNNEQFFGPGTRLTVL.

This clone was seen just once. J is TRBJ2-3 and V is TRBV11-3; D is perhaps TRBD2 (5 bases). The CDR3 length is 18 residues. The ends were cut back, 0 bases at V and 6 bases at J, with 22 bases in the middle. Germline V gene data show CDR1 as SGHNT and CDR2 as YENEEA. CDR3 DNA sequence: TGTGCCAGCAGCTTAGATTCCGGGCTAGCCCAAAGGATGGATACGCAGTATTTT. Translated: CASSLDSGLAQRMDTQYF.

The chain links TRBV5-1 to TRBJ2-1, with D perhaps matching TRBD2 (6 bases). V lost 1 base and J lost 2, with 10 bases in between. In germline, CDR1 is SGHRS, CDR2 YFSETQ. The CDR3 has 15 residues. In nucleotides, the CDR3 is TGCGCCAGCAGCTTGTTGGCGGGAACCTACAATGAGCAGTTCTTC. It specifies CASSLLAGTYNEQFF.

The rearrangement links TRBV2 to TRBJ1-4; possibly TRBD1 for D (5 bases). The CDR3 runs to 15 residues. V dropped 5 bases and J dropped 7 bases, with 17 bases sitting between them. Germline assignment: CDR1 SNHLY and CDR2 FYNNEI. The CDR3: CASSTDNLVGEKLFF. CDR3 bases: TGTGCCAGCAGTACGGACAACCTAGTGGGTGAAAAACTGTTTTTT.

The table lists this clone with a count of one. V is TRBV5-1 and J is TRBJ2-7; D not resolved. The CDR3 sequence is 12 residues long. Germline CDR1 and CDR2: SGHRS and YFSETQ. The ends were cut back, 3 bases at V and 4 bases at J, with 8 bases in the middle. In DNA, the CDR3 is TGCGCCAGCAGCTCCAGGTCATACGAGCAGTACTTC. Encoded protein: CASSSRSYEQYF. Using reference TRBV5-1 and TRBJ2-7 for the parts outside the CDR3, the full variable domain is KAGVTQTPRYLIKTRGQQVTLSCSPISGHRSVSWYQQTPGQGLQFLFEYFSETQRNKGNFPGRFSGRQFSNSRSEMNVSTLELGDSALYLCASSSRSYEQYFGPGTRLTVT.

This chain joins TRBV11-3 and TRBJ2-1, with TRBD2 identical over 11 bases. This CDR3 contains 17 residues. CDR1 SGHNT and CDR2 YENEEA come from the germline V gene. The ends lost 0 bases at V and 8 bases at J; junction bases unmatched: 9. The DNA of the CDR3 is TGTGCCAGCAGCTTAGATCGGGCTAGCGGGAGGTTGGATGAGCAGTTCTTC. Translating gives CASSLDRASGRLDEQFF.

The chain is built from TRBV6-5 and TRBJ1-2, with a tentative D call TRBD1 (6 bases). The length of the CDR3 is 13 residues. Germline CDR1 and CDR2: MNHEY and SVGAGI. V was shortened by 6 bases and J by 3 bases, with 11 bases between the two germline ends. CDR3 DNA: TGTGCCAGCAGCAGGGGTGATTACTATGGCTACACCTTC. Its translation: CASSRGDYYGYTF.

The chain recombines TRBV6-4 with TRBJ2-3; D is perhaps TRBD2 (5 bases). The CDR3 contains 14 residues. In germline, CDR1 is MRHNA, CDR2 SNTAGT. V was pared by 6 bases and J by 4 bases, with 14 bases between. The CDR3 nucleotides read TGTGCCAGCAGCCTTGAGGGAGCGGCAGATACGCAGTATTTT. It specifies CASSLEGAADTQYF.

The V call is TRBV27, the J call TRBJ2-3, with 14 positions matching TRBD2. V was pared by 5 bases and J by 0 bases, with 4 bases of the junction left unmatched. Germline CDR1 and CDR2: MNHEY and SMNVEV (reference sequence). CDR3 length equals 17 residues. The CDR3 nucleotides are TGTGCCAGCAGTGGACTAGCGGGGGGATATAGCACAGATACGCAGTATTTT. This gives the protein CASSGLAGGYSTDTQYF.

This chain uses TRBV27 with TRBJ2-7; 11 bases fit TRBD1. J lost 4 bases, V lost 7 bases, and 9 bases had no gene match. This CDR3 contains 15 residues. The germline gives CDR1 MNHEY, CDR2 SMNVEV (reference sequence). The DNA of the CDR3 is TGTGCCAGCAAAACGGCCGGACAGGGGGCGTACGAGCAGTACTTC. Amino acid sequence: CASKTAGQGAYEQYF.

The V call is TRBV19, the J call TRBJ2-3, with 8 nucleotides matching TRBD1. CDR1 is LNHDA, CDR2 SQIVND, per germline (reference sequence). After removal of 10 bases from V and 5 bases from J, the junction contained 11 bases not matched to a gene. The CDR3 is 14 residues long. The CDR3 DNA sequence: TGTGCCACTTCGGACAGGGCCTTGGGAGATACGCAGTATTTT. Translation gives CATSDRALGDTQYF.

This clone appeared a single time. This rearrangement joins TRBV6-1 to TRBJ1-1; tentatively, D is TRBD1 (6 bases). V lost 0 bases, J lost 3 bases, and 11 bases lay in between. CDR3 length equals 15 residues. The germline V gene encodes CDR1 MNHNS and CDR2 SASEGT. Here the CDR3 reads CASSEAEGGHTEAFF. CDR3 nucleotide sequence: TGTGCCAGCAGTGAAGCGGAGGGGGGGCACACTGAAGCTTTCTTT.

The chain combines TRBV2 with TRBJ1-1, with 9 bases aligning to TRBD1. Germline CDR1 and CDR2: SNHLY and FYNNEI. The CDR3 spans 15 residues. After removal of 6 bases from V and 1 base from J, the junction contained 6 bases not matched to a gene. CDR3 sequence: CASSEEGQGNTEAFF. CDR3 nucleotide sequence: TGTGCCAGCAGCGAGGAGGGACAGGGGAACACTGAAGCTTTCTTT.

V and J are TRBV6-5 and TRBJ1-5; D is undetermined. V was clipped by 6 bases and J by 1 base, with 10 bases between them. Germline V gene lookup returns CDR1 MNHEY and CDR2 SVGAGI. There are 14 residues in the CDR3. The CDR3 loop is CASSRDLSNQPQHF. The CDR3 DNA reads TGTGCCAGCAGCCGGGATTTAAGCAATCAGCCCCAGCATTTT.

This clone has only one observation. This chain connects TRBV5-6 to TRBJ2-1, with 7 bases matching TRBD2. This CDR3 contains 16 residues. With 0 bases clipped from V and 0 bases from J, the junction kept 3 bases outside the gene matches. CDR1 is SGHDT and CDR2 is YYEEEE in the germline V gene. The CDR3 is CASSLGASGSYNEQFF. CDR3 in DNA: TGTGCCAGCAGCTTGGGGGCTAGCGGCTCCTACAATGAGCAGTTCTTC.

V gene TRBV6-1 combines with J gene TRBJ1-6; possibly TRBD1 for D (5 bases). V was shortened by 2 bases and J by 10 bases, with 12 bases between the two germline ends. From germline, CDR1 is MNHNS and CDR2 SASEGT. This CDR3 spans 14 amino acids. In DNA, the CDR3 is TGTGCCAGCAGTGAACTAAGCGGGGACTCACCCCTCCACTTT. This translates into CASSELSGDSPLHF.